Listed below are T cell receptor beta chains from one sample, sequenced in a study of CD8 T cells in Susac syndrome. Via MiXCR, TCRdb re-called the immunoSEQ multiplex PCR reads, giving one row per CDR3 protein. The repertoire consists of 150,000 to 200,000 distinct CDR3 sequences, with around 94% occurring once and the leading ten covering around 0.14%. The sequenced sample was CD4+ T cells from PBMCs. The origin of the receptors is a human donor in good health. Each CDR3 is given with its conserved first and last residue. A D gene is named only where the DNA matches it firmly.

j_call cdr3_length v_call d_call cdr3_aa cdr3_nt
TRBJ2-5 13 TRBV20-1 NA CSAVVGYQETQYF TGCAGTGCTGTCGTAGGCTACCAAGAGACCCAGTACTTC
TRBJ1-5 13 TRBV28 NA CASSQVSNQPQHF TGTGCCAGCAGTCAGGTTAGCAATCAGCCCCAGCATTTT
TRBJ1-1 15 TRBV18 NA CASSPGLQSNTEAFF TGTGCCAGCTCACCGGGACTTCAATCGAACACTGAAGCTTTCTTT
TRBJ2-7 14 TRBV12-3/TRBV12-4 NA CASQALGGRYEQYF TGTGCCTCCCAAGCATTGGGCGGTCGCTACGAGCAGTACTTC
TRBJ2-5 12 TRBV29-1 NA CSVVPPGETQYF TGCAGCGTTGTACCCCCAGGGGAGACCCAGTACTTC
TRBJ2-7 14 TRBV20-1 TRBD2 CRAGVAGGIYEQYF TGCAGGGCAGGTGTAGCGGGAGGTATCTACGAGCAGTACTTC
TRBJ2-1 14 TRBV5-6 NA CASSSSWGTNEQFF TGTGCCAGCAGCTCCTCGTGGGGGACGAATGAGCAGTTCTTC
TRBJ2-7 14 TRBV12-3/TRBV12-4 NA CASSFGRLIKEQYF TGTGCCAGCAGTTTCGGTCGGCTTATTAAGGAGCAGTACTTC
TRBJ1-5 15 TRBV24-1 NA CATSDPSGDGKPQHF TGTGCCACCAGTGATCCGTCAGGGGACGGAAAGCCCCAGCATTTT
TRBJ2-1 14 TRBV7-2 NA CASTSNSAYNEQFF TGTGCCAGCACCTCAAACAGCGCTTACAATGAGCAGTTCTTC
TRBJ2-4 14 TRBV4-1 TRBD1 CASRRTGDKNIQYF TGCGCCAGCAGAAGGACAGGGGACAAAAACATTCAGTACTTC
TRBJ2-7 16 TRBV7-9 NA CASSLALAGTLYEQYF TGTGCCAGCAGCTTAGCGCTCGCTGGGACTTTGTACGAGCAGTACTTC
TRBJ2-5 15 TRBV15 NA CATSRDFGGGETQYF TGTGCCACCAGCAGAGATTTCGGCGGAGGAGAGACCCAGTACTTC
TRBJ2-5 13 TRBV5-6 NA CASSSGPSETQYF TGTGCCAGCAGCTCCGGGCCCTCAGAGACCCAGTACTTC
TRBJ2-6 13 TRBV3-1 NA CASSRYGANVLTF TGTGCCAGCAGTCGCTATGGGGCCAACGTCCTGACTTTC
TRBJ1-2 15 TRBV19 TRBD1 CASQIPGTGNYGYTF TGTGCCAGTCAGATCCCCGGGACAGGGAACTATGGCTACACCTTC
TRBJ1-1 14 TRBV9 NA CASSADRANTEAFF TGTGCCAGCAGCGCTGACAGAGCGAACACTGAAGCTTTCTTT
TRBJ1-2 15 TRBV5-1 TRBD1 CASSSGQGEVYGYTF TGCGCCAGCAGCTCGGGACAGGGAGAAGTCTATGGCTACACCTTC
TRBJ1-5 12 TRBV12-3/TRBV12-4 NA CASSRPYQPQHF TGTGCCAGCAGCCGTCCGTATCAGCCCCAGCATTTT
TRBJ1-6 14 TRBV13 NA CASSAQQGRAPLHF TGTGCCAGCAGCGCCCAACAGGGCCGGGCACCCCTCCACTTT
TRBJ1-2 12 TRBV30 NA CAWRPPGSGYTF TGTGCCTGGAGGCCTCCCGGGAGTGGCTACACCTTC
TRBJ1-5 14 TRBV19 NA CASSLTDSNQPQHF TGTGCCAGTAGTCTCACAGATAGCAATCAGCCCCAGCATTTT
TRBJ2-3 15 TRBV4-2 TRBD2 CASSQGAGDLDTQYF TGTGCCAGCAGCCAGGGAGCGGGGGACTTGGATACGCAGTATTTT
TRBJ2-6 15 TRBV10-3 NA CAISGTTSGANVLTF TGTGCCATCAGTGGTACAACCTCTGGGGCCAACGTCCTGACTTTC
TRBJ1-5 13 TRBV30 NA CAWNEGSNQPQHF TGTGCCTGGAACGAGGGGAGTAATCAGCCCCAGCATTTT
TRBJ2-7 15 TRBV20-1 NA CSAIPWGDISYEQYF TGCAGTGCTATTCCCTGGGGGGACATCTCCTACGAGCAGTACTTC
TRBJ1-4 15 TRBV14 TRBD1 CASSHGTAGDEKLFF TGTGCCAGCAGCCATGGGACAGCTGGGGATGAAAAACTGTTTTTT
TRBJ1-5 16 TRBV27 TRBD1 CASSPGTVRTNQPQHF TGTGCCAGCAGTCCCGGGACAGTGAGGACCAATCAGCCCCAGCATTTT
TRBJ1-2 14 TRBV3-1 TRBD1 CASSPTTGTYGYTF TGTGCCAGCAGCCCAACGACAGGGACCTATGGCTACACCTTC
TRBJ1-2 15 TRBV4-3 TRBD1 CASSYRDRGWDGYTF TGCGCCAGCAGCTATAGGGACAGGGGATGGGATGGCTACACCTTC
TRBJ2-6 14 TRBV20-1 NA CSARGHTGANVLTF TGCAGTGCTAGGGGCCACACTGGGGCCAACGTCCTGACTTTC
TRBJ2-5 15 TRBV20-1 NA CSATPPTGIQETQYF TGCAGTGCTACCCCCCCTACAGGGATTCAAGAGACCCAGTACTTC
TRBJ1-1 16 TRBV23-1 NA CAGRGGTWGENTEAFF TGCGCAGGCCGGGGCGGGACCTGGGGAGAGAACACTGAAGCTTTCTTT